The 13 T cell receptor beta chains below were found in one sample sequenced in a study of cytomegalovirus exposure and HLA in healthy donors. PCR involved 60 Vbeta and 13 Jbeta primers. Method: immunoSEQ multiplex PCR; TCRdb's copy keeps in-frame clones and lacks some. The sample has over 60,000 clones, roughly 80% seen once. Sequences were obtained from PBMCs. These receptors all come from a woman in her twenties or thirties in good health and CMV-seropositive.

The J gene is TRBJ2-3, the V gene TRBV7-9; D ambiguous. The CDR3 is made up of 12 amino acids. The germline CDR1 and CDR2 sequences are SEHNR and FQNEAQ (reference sequence). V lost 7 bases to trimming and J lost 5 bases, with 10 bases between them. In nucleotides, the CDR3 is TGTGCCAGCAACGGTGGTGGAGATACGCAGTATTTT. It encodes CASNGGGDTQYF.

This sequence joins TRBV6-1 and TRBJ2-2, with 11 nucleotides matching TRBD1. Per the germline V gene, CDR1 is MNHNS and CDR2 is SASEGT. The CDR3 loop spans 15 amino acids. The ends lost 4 bases at V and 5 bases at J; junction bases unmatched: 3. In DNA, the CDR3 is TGTGCCAGCAGTGGCCGGGACAGGGGGACCGGGGAGCTGTTTTTT. Translating it yields CASSGRDRGTGELFF.

This chain connects TRBV2 to TRBJ1-3; no definite D call. In germline, CDR1 is SNHLY, CDR2 FYNNEI. V was shortened by 0 bases and J by 0 bases, with 9 bases between the two germline ends. The CDR3 extends over 16 amino acids. The CDR3 sequence: CASSEAAHISGNTIYF. The CDR3 DNA reads TGTGCCAGCAGTGAAGCGGCCCATATCTCTGGAAACACCATATATTTT.

This clone has ten or more counts. The chain combines TRBV19 with TRBJ2-7; D unresolved. Germline values: CDR1 LNHDA, CDR2 SQIVND (reference sequence). The CDR3 is 16 residues long. V lost 5 bases to trimming and J lost 4 bases, with 21 bases between them. For the CDR3, the DNA is TGTGCCAGTAGTGAGAGTCCAGCGAGTCTGGTATACGAGCAGTACTTC. Translation: CASSESPASLVYEQYF.

V gene TRBV27 combines with J gene TRBJ1-2; 10 positions agree with TRBD1. Trimming removed 5 bases from V and 0 bases from J; junction bases left unmatched: 12. CDR3 size: 18 residues. The germline gives CDR1 MNHEY, CDR2 SMNVEV (reference sequence). CDR3 nucleotides: TGTGCCAGCAGTCCCCTCCGGGACAGGGGCCTCCCTAACTATGGCTACACCTTC. It is translated as CASSPLRDRGLPNYGYTF.

V is TRBV2 and J is TRBJ2-1, with TRBD2 identical over 11 bases. Germline trimming cut 2 bases from V and 5 bases from J; bases unmatched to any gene: 5. Germline V gene sequence: CDR1 SNHLY, CDR2 FYNNEI. The CDR3 contains 16 residues. This chain's CDR3 is CASSEWGTSGNNEQFF. The CDR3 nucleotides read TGTGCCAGCAGTGAATGGGGGACTAGCGGAAACAATGAGCAGTTCTTC.

The CDR3 nucleotides are TGTGCCAGCAGCCGTAGGACTAGCGGGAGTCTTAGCTCCTACAATGAGCAGTTCTTC. Its protein product is CASSRRTSGSLSSYNEQFF. The V gene is TRBV14, the J gene TRBJ2-1; 13 bases are shared with TRBD2. J gave up 0 bases and V 4 bases, and 9 bases lay outside the gene matches. Germline V gives CDR1 SGHDN, CDR2 FVKESK. The CDR3 extends over 19 amino acids.

The chain employs TRBV7-9 and TRBJ2-2, with 10 bases lining up with TRBD2. The CDR3 is made up of 18 amino acids. The ends lost 4 bases at V and 3 bases at J; junction bases unmatched: 11. Germline CDR1 is SEHNR and CDR2 is FQNEAQ (reference sequence). CDR3 region: CASSSSQREGRDTGELFF. The CDR3 nucleotides read TGTGCCAGCAGCTCAAGCCAGCGGGAGGGCCGGGACACCGGGGAGCTGTTTTTT.

The genes are TRBV28 and TRBJ1-1, with 9 bases lining up with TRBD1. The V segment lost 5 bases and the J segment 5 bases; nucleotides outside the gene matches: 6. Looked up from germline, CDR1 is MDHEN and CDR2 is SYDVKM. The CDR3 spans 14 residues. CDR3 in DNA: TGTGCCAGCAGTATACAGGGGGCGCGGACTGAAGCTTTCTTT. Translating it yields CASSIQGARTEAFF. Variable domain in full (rest from reference TRBV28 and TRBJ1-1): DVKVTQSSRYLVKRTGEKVFLECVQDMDHENMFWYRQDPGLGLRLIYFSYDVKMKEKGDIPEGYSVSREKKERFSLILESASTNQTSMYLCASSIQGARTEAFFGQGTRLTVV.

The J gene is TRBJ1-5, the V gene TRBV7-8; D is undetermined. The CDR3 spans 18 residues. Germline assignment: CDR1 SGHVS and CDR2 FQNEAQ. V lost 2 bases and J lost 0, with 17 bases in between. CDR3 bases: TGTGCCAGCAGCTTACGAAAACATTTCACCCTTAGCAATCAGCCCCAGCATTTT. Amino acid sequence: CASSLRKHFTLSNQPQHF.

The chain joins TRBV6-5 to TRBJ2-4; D ambiguous. The CDR3 covers 14 residues. Germline values: CDR1 MNHEY, CDR2 SVGAGI. Between the trimmed V and J ends, which lost 5 bases and 2 bases, there was a span of 10 bases. In nucleotides, the CDR3 is TGTGCCAGCAGTGCAACAGCTCCCAAAAACATTCAGTACTTC. It encodes CASSATAPKNIQYF.

The chain employs TRBV15 and TRBJ1-6; D not certain. The germline gives CDR1 LNHNV, CDR2 YYDKDF (reference sequence). The CDR3 loop spans 14 amino acids. The ends were cut back, 0 bases at V and 6 bases at J, with 6 bases in the middle. The DNA of the CDR3 is TGTGCCACCAGCAGAGATCCGAGTAATTCACCCCTCCACTTT. Its protein is CATSRDPSNSPLHF.

J is TRBJ2-2 and V is TRBV10-2, with 8 nucleotides matching TRBD2. The CDR3 loop spans 15 amino acids. Germline lookup yields CDR1 WSHSY and CDR2 SAAADI. With V trimmed by 7 bases and J by 5 bases, 9 bases remained unmatched. CDR3 sequence: CASTGTGGPTGELFF. In DNA, the CDR3 is TGCGCCAGCACCGGAACGGGAGGGCCAACCGGGGAGCTGTTTTTT.